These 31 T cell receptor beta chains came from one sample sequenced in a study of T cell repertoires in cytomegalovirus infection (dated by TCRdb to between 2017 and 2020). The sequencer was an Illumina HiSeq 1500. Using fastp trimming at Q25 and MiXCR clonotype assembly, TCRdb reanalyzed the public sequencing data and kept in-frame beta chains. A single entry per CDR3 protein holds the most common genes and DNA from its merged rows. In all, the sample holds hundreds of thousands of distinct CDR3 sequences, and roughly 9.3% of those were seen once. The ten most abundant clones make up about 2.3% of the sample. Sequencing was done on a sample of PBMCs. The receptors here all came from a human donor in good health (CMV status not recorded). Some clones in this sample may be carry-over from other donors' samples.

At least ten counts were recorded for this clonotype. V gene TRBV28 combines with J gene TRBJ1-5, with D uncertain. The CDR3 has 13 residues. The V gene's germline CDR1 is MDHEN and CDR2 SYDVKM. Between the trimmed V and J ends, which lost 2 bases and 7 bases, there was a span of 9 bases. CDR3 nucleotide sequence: TGTGCCAGCAGTTTAGTACTGGGCCAGCCCCAGCATTTT. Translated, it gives CASSLVLGQPQHF.

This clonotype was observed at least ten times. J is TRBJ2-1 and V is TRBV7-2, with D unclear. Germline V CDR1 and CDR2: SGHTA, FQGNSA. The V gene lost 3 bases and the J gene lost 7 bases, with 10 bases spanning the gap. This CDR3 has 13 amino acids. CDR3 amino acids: CASSFYTVNEQFF. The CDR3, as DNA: TGTGCCAGCAGCTTTTATACGGTGAATGAGCAGTTCTTC.

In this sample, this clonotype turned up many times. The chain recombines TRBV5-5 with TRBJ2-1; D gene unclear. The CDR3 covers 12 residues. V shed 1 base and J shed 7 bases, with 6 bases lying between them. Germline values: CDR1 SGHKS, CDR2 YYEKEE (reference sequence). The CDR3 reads CASSLFGNEQFF. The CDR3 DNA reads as TGTGCCAGCAGCTTGTTTGGAAATGAGCAGTTCTTC.

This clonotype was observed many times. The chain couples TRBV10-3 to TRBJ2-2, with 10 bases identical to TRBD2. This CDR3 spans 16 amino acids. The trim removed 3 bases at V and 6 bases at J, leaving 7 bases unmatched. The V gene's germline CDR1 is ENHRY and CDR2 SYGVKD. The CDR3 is CAISDQRGGEAGELFF. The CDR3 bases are TGTGCCATCAGTGACCAGCGGGGGGGCGAGGCCGGGGAGCTGTTTTTT.

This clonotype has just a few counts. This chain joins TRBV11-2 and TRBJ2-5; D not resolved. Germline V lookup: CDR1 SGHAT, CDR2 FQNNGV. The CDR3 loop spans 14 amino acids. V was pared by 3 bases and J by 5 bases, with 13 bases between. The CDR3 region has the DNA TGTGCCAGCAGCTTGGTCTATTCCGAGGAGACCCAGTACTTC. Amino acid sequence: CASSLVYSEETQYF.

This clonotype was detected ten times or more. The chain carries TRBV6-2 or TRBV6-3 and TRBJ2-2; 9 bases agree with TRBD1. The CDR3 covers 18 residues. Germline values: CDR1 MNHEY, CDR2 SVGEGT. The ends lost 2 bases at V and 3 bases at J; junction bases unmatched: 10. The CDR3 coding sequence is TGTGCCAGCAGTTACCTCGTGGGACAGGGATTGGACACCGGGGAGCTGTTTTTT. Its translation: CASSYLVGQGLDTGELFF.

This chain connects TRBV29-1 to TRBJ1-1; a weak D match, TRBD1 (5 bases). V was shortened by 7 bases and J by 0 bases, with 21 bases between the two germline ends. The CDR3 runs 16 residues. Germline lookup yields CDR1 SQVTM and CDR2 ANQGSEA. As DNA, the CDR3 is TGCAGCGGTTCCGGGACGCCTGGGCGTATGAACACTGAAGCTTTCTTT. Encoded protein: CSGSGTPGRMNTEAFF.

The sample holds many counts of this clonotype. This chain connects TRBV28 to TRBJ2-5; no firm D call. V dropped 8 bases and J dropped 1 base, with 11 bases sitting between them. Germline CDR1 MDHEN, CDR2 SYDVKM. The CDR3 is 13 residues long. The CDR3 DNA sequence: TGTGCCAGCGCTCCCGGATCCCAAGAGACCCAGTACTTC. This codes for CASAPGSQETQYF.

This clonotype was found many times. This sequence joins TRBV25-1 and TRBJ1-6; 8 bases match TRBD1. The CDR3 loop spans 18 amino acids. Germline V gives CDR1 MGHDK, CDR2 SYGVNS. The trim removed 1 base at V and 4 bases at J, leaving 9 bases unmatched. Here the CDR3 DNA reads TGTGCCAGCAGTGAATTCTTTGGACAGGGCAATTATAATTCACCCCTCCACTTT. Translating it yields CASSEFFGQGNYNSPLHF.

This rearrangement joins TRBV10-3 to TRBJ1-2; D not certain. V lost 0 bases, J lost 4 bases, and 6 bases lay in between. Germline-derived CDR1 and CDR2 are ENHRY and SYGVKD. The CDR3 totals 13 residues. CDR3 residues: CAISESSGYGYTF. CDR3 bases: TGTGCCATCAGTGAGTCGAGTGGCTATGGCTACACCTTC.

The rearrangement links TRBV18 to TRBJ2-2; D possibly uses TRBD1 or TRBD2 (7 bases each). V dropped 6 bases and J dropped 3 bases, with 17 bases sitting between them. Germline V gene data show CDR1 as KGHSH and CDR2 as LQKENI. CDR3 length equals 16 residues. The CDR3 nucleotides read TGTGCCAGCTCTCCCAGGGGGGGCTCGGACACCGGGGAGCTGTTTTTT. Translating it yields CASSPRGGSDTGELFF.

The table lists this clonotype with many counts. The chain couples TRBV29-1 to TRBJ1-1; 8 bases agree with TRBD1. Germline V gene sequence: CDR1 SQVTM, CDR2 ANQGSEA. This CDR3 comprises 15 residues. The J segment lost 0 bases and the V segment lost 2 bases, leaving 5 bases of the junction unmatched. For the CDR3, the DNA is TGCAGCGTTGAAAAACAGGGGGTCCTGAACACTGAAGCTTTCTTT. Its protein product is CSVEKQGVLNTEAFF.

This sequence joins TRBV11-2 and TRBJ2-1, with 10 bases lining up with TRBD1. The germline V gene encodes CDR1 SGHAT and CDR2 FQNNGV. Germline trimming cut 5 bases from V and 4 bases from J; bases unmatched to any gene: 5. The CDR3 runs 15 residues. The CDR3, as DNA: TGTGCCAGCAGCCGGGACAGGGGTGCGTACAATGAGCAGTTCTTC. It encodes CASSRDRGAYNEQFF.

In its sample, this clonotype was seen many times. As DNA, the CDR3 is TGTGCCAGCAGTCGAATGGGGAATGAAAAACTGTTTTTT. This sequence encodes CASSRMGNEKLFF. V is TRBV2 and J is TRBJ1-4; no clear D. Looked up from germline, CDR1 is SNHLY and CDR2 is FYNNEI. V was trimmed by 5 bases and J by 5 bases, leaving 9 bases between them. This CDR3 contains 13 residues.

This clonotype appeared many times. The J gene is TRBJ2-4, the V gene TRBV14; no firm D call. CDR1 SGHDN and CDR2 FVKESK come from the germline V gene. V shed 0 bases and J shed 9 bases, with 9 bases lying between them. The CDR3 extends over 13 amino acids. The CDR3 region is CASSQDNTFIQYF. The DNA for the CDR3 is TGTGCCAGCAGCCAAGATAACACCTTCATTCAGTACTTC.

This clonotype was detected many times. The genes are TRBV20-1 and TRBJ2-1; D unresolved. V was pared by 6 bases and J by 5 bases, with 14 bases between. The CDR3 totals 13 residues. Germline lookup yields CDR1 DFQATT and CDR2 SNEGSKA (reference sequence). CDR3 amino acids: CSAAWRSHNEQFF. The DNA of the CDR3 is TGCAGTGCCGCGTGGAGATCCCACAATGAGCAGTTCTTC.

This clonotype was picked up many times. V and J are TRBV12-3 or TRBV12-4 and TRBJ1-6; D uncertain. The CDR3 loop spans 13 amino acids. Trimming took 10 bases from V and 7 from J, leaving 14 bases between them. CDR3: CATQREDNSPLHF. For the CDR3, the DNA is TGTGCCACCCAGAGGGAGGACAATTCACCCCTCCACTTT.

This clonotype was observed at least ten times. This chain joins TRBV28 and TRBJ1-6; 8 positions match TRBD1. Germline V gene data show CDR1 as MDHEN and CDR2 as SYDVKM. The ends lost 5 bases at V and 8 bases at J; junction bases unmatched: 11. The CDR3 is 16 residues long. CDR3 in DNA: TGTGCCAGCAGTCCGCAGGGGGCCACAACGCATTCACCCCTCCACTTT. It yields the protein CASSPQGATTHSPLHF.

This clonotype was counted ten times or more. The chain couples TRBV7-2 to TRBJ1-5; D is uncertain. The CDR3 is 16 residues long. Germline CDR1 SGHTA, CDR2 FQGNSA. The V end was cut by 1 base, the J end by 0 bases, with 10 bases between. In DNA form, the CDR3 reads TGTGCCAGCAGCTTAGGGGTACCCTATAGCAATCAGCCCCAGCATTTT. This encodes CASSLGVPYSNQPQHF.

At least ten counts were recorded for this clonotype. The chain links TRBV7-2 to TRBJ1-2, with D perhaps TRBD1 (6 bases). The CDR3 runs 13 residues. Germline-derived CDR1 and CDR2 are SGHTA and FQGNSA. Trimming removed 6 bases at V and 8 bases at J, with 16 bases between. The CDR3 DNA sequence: TGTGCCAGCAGTTTGGACAGCTTTAGAGGCTACACCTTC. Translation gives CASSLDSFRGYTF.

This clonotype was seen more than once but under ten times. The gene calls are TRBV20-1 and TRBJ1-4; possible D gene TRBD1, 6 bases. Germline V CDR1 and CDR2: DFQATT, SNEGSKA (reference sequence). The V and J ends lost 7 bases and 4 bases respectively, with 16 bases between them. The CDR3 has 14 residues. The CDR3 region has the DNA TGCAGTGTCCGGCGGGGGGGCGGTAATGAAAAACTGTTTTTT. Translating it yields CSVRRGGGNEKLFF.

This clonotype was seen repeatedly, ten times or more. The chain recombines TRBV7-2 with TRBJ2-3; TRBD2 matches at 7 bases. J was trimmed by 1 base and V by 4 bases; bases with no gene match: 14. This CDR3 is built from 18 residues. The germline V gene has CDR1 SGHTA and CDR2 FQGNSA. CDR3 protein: CASSSRTRSLIGTDTQYF. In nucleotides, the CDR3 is TGTGCCAGCAGCTCTCGGACTAGAAGTTTAATTGGCACAGATACGCAGTATTTT.

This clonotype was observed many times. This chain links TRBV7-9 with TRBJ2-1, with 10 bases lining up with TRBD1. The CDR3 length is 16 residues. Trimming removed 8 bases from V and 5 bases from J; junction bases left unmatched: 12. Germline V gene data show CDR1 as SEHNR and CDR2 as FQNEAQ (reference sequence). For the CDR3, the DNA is TGTGCCAGCGGAGTAATCGGGACAGGGGCCCACAATGAGCAGTTCTTC. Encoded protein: CASGVIGTGAHNEQFF.

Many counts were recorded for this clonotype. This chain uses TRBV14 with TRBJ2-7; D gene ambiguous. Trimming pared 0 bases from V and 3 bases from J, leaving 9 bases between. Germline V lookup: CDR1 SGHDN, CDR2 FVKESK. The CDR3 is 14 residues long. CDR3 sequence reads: CASSQDRGFYEQYF. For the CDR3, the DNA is TGTGCCAGCAGCCAAGATCGAGGATTCTACGAGCAGTACTTC.

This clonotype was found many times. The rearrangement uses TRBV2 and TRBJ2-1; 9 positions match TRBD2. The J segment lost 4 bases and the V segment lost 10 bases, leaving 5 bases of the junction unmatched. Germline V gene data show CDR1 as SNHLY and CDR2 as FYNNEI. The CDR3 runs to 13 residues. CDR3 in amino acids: CATRTSVYNEQFF. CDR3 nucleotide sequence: TGTGCCACACGGACTAGCGTGTACAATGAGCAGTTCTTC.

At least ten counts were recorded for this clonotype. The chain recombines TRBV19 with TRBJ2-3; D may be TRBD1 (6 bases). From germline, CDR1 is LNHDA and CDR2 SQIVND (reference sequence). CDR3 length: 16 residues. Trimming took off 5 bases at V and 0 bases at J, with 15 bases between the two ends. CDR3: CASSFSVQGSTDTQYF. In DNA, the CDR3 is TGTGCCAGTAGTTTCTCCGTGCAGGGGAGCACAGATACGCAGTATTTT.

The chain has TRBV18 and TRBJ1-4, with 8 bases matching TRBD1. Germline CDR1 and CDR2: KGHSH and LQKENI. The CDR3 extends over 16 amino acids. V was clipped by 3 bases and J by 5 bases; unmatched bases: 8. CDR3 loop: CASSPNEQGENEKLFF. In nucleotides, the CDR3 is TGTGCCAGCTCACCTAATGAACAGGGGGAGAATGAAAAACTGTTTTTT.

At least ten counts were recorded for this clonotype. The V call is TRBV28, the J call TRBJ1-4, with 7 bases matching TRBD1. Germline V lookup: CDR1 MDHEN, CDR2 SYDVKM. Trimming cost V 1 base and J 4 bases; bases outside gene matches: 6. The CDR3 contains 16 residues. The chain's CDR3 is CASSLFPGQSNEKLFF. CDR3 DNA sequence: TGTGCCAGCAGTTTATTTCCGGGACAGAGTAATGAAAAACTGTTTTTT.

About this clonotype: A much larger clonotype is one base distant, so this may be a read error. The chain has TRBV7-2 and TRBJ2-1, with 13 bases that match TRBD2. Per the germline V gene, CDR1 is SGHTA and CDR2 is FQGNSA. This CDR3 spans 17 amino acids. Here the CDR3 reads CASNPDLGLAGWDEQSF. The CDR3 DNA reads TGTGCCAGCAACCCAGACCTGGGACTAGCGGGGTGGGATGAGCAGTCCTTC.

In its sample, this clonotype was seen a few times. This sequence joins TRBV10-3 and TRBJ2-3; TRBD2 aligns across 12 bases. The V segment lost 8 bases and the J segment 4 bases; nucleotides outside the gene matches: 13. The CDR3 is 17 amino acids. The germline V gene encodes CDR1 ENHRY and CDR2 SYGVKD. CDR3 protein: CAILRARTSGESDTQYF. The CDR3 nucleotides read TGTGCCATCCTGAGAGCACGGACTAGCGGGGAGTCAGATACGCAGTATTTT.

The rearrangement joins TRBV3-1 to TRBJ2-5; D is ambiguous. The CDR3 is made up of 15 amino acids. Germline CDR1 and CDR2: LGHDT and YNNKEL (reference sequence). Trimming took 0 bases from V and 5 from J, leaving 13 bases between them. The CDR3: CASSQDPNKEETQYF. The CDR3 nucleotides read TGTGCCAGCAGCCAAGACCCGAACAAGGAGGAGACCCAGTACTTC.